This T cell receptor (beta chain) was recovered during a study of regulatory T cells in long-lasting Graves disease. This clonotype was observed at least ten times. Assembly of TCR beta libraries relied on iRepertoire HTBI primers together with Arm-PCR of CDR3 regions. TCRdb redid the calling of the multiplex PCR reads with MiXCR, one entry per CDR3 protein. The sample consists of approximately 440,000 distinct CDR3 sequences, about a quarter of them appearing once. Time point noted: persistent/refractory GD, antithyroid drugs over 5 years with positive TRAb. With RNA extracted from PBMCs as input, the TCR library was made. The origin of this receptor is a female donor with Graves disease. The sample consisted of peripheral blood mononuclear cells (PBMCs), taken when the disease was refractory, from a patient treated with antithyroid drugs.

The CDR3 spells CASSQDRVNTGELFF. Written as DNA, the CDR3 is TGCGCCAGCAGCCAGGACAGGGTCAACACCGGGGAGCTGTTTTTT. This chain connects TRBV5-1 to TRBJ2-2, with 8 positions matching TRBD1. Germline V gene sequence: CDR1 SGHRS, CDR2 YFSETQ. The J segment lost 2 bases and the V segment lost 4 bases, leaving 4 bases of the junction unmatched. This CDR3 has 15 residues. The full variable domain, in which reference TRBV5-1 and TRBJ2-2 provide the parts outside the CDR3, is KAGVTQTPRYLIKTRGQQVTLSCSPISGHRSVSWYQQTPGQGLQFLFEYFSETQRNKGNFPGRFSGRQFSNSRSEMNVSTLELGDSALYLCASSQDRVNTGELFFGEGSRLTVL.